The 2 T cell receptor beta chains listed next were all sequenced from one sample in a study of blood T cells in healthy people across ages. For the second PCR, which ran for 7 to 11 cycles, a sample-barcoded 5' primer and a J-beta primer mix were used. Using its own MiXCR run on the 5' RACE reads, TCRdb lists one record per CDR3 protein. The data hold about 580,000 distinct CDR3 sequences, with 40% to 55% observed a single time. Sequenced: blood. The receptor source for this set is an elderly man in good health.

This clonotype was counted a few times. The chain employs TRBV20-1 and TRBJ1-5; 8 bases fit TRBD1. CDR3 size: 15 residues. Losses at the gene ends were 7 bases for V and 0 bases for J; bases not matched to a gene: 8. CDR1 and CDR2 (germline): DFQATT, SNEGSKA (reference sequence). The CDR3 here is CSVPQGARSNQPQHF. The CDR3 DNA follows: TGCAGTGTCCCGCAGGGGGCGCGTAGCAATCAGCCCCAGCATTTT.

The chain is built from TRBV9 and TRBJ2-1; 11 positions match TRBD2. Germline CDR1 and CDR2: SGDLS and YYNGEE. J lost 7 bases, V lost 4 bases, and 4 bases had no gene match. This CDR3 region has 14 residues. The DNA of the CDR3 is TGTGCCAGCAGCCCCCGGACTAGCGGGAATGAGCAGTTCTTC. It codes for CASSPRTSGNEQFF. The variable domain in full, with the rest retrieved from reference TRBV9 and TRBJ2-1, is DSGVTQTPKHLITATGQRVTLRCSPRSGDLSVYWYQQSLDQGLQFLIQYYNGEERAKGNILERFSAQQFPDLHSELNLSSLELGDSALYFCASSPRTSGNEQFFGPGTRLTVL.